This T cell receptor beta chain was captured in a study of cytomegalovirus exposure and HLA in healthy donors. Study-level results: TCR beta sequences reportedly predicted most subjects' HLA-A and HLA-B alleles accurately.

The germline V and J ends were trimmed by 1 base and 8 bases, with 10 bases remaining between them. Germline V CDR1 and CDR2: SGHNT, YYREEE (reference sequence). CDR3 length equals 13 residues. There are a few counts of this clone. The antigen is unknown. A multiplex PCR was run with 60 Vbeta primers and 13 Jbeta primers. Assay used: immunoSEQ multiplex PCR; TCRdb lists only in-frame clones, some missing. Of 180,000 or so clones in the sample, about 80% were seen once. The rearrangement joins TRBV5-4 to TRBJ2-4, with a possible D match to TRBD2 (6 bases). This TCR derives from a man in his late teens or twenties in good health and CMV-seronegative. The sample taken for sequencing was PBMCs. CDR3 sequence reads: CASSLRWGDIQYF. CDR3 DNA sequence: TGTGCCAGCAGCTTGCGATGGGGGGACATTCAGTACTTC.